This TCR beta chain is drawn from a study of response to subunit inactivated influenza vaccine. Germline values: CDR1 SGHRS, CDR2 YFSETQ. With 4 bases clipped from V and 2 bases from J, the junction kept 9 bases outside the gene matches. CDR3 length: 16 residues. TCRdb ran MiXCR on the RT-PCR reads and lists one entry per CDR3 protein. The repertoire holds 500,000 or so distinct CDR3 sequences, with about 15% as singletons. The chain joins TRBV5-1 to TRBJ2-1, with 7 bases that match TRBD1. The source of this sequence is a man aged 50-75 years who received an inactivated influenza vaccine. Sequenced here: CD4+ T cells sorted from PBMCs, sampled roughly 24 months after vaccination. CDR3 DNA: TGCGCCAGCAGCCCCACGACAGGGTTGACCTACAATGAGCAGTTCTTC. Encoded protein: CASSPTTGLTYNEQFF.